A selection of T cell receptor beta chains follows, all from one sample in a study of cytotoxic CD8 clonotypes in ibrutinib-treated CLL. Clones were read by immunoSEQ multiplex PCR, and TCRdb kept only the in-frame ones, dropping some. The sample shows around 150,000 clones, approximately 80% of them seen only once. This specimen was PBMCs, taken after 12 months of ibrutinib treatment. These receptors all come from a human donor with chronic lymphocytic leukemia. CDR3s include the opening cysteine and the closing phenylalanine or tryptophan. A D gene is named only where the DNA matches it firmly. Size is omitted from some rows. Given values are once, few, many or a class for expanded clones.

j_gene: TRBJ1-5; v_gene: TRBV7-3; d_gene: NA; abundance: NA; CDR3aa: CASSSKHQPQHF; CDR3nt: TGTGCCAGCAGCTCTAAGCATCAGCCCCAGCATTTT
j_gene: TRBJ2-7; v_gene: TRBV20-1; d_gene: NA; abundance: NA; CDR3aa: CSARALSEQYF; CDR3nt: TGCAGTGCTAGAGCTCTGTCGGAGCAGTACTTC
j_gene: TRBJ1-4; v_gene: TRBV9; d_gene: TRBD1; abundance: once; CDR3aa: CASSSGQGYEKLFF; CDR3nt: TGTGCCAGCAGCTCGGGACAGGGGTATGAAAAACTGTTTTTT
j_gene: TRBJ1-3; v_gene: TRBV5-6; d_gene: NA; abundance: few; CDR3aa: CASSRRQFSGNTIYF; CDR3nt: TGTGCCAGCAGCCGACGACAGTTCTCTGGAAACACCATATATTTT
j_gene: TRBJ2-5; v_gene: TRBV28; d_gene: TRBD2; abundance: NA; CDR3aa: CASSYGGLGLGETQYF; CDR3nt: TGTGCCAGCAGTTATGGCGGGCTGGGACTAGGGGAGACCCAGTACTTC
j_gene: TRBJ1-1; v_gene: TRBV2; d_gene: NA; abundance: NA; CDR3aa: CASRESTTEAFF; CDR3nt: TGTGCCAGCAGAGAGTCCACCACTGAAGCTTTCTTT
j_gene: TRBJ2-1; v_gene: TRBV5-1; d_gene: NA; abundance: NA; CDR3aa: CASSSRTGTNNEQFF; CDR3nt: TGCGCCAGCAGCTCCCGGACAGGGACTAACAATGAGCAGTTCTTC
j_gene: TRBJ1-2; v_gene: TRBV5-8; d_gene: NA; abundance: once; CDR3aa: CASSPRLAF; CDR3nt: TGTGCCAGCAGTCCACGGTTGGCCTTC
j_gene: TRBJ1-1; v_gene: TRBV6-5; d_gene: TRBD1; abundance: NA; CDR3aa: CASSYRGNTEAFF; CDR3nt: TGTGCCAGCAGCTACAGGGGAAACACTGAAGCTTTCTTT
j_gene: TRBJ2-5; v_gene: TRBV7-2; d_gene: TRBD2; abundance: NA; CDR3aa: CASRPGGQGSWETQYF; CDR3nt: TGTGCCAGCAGACCGGGGGGGCAGGGGTCGTGGGAGACCCAGTACTTC
j_gene: TRBJ1-2; v_gene: TRBV7-9; d_gene: NA; abundance: NA; CDR3aa: CASSLGTDYGYTF; CDR3nt: TGTGCCAGCAGCTTAGGAACGGACTATGGCTACACCTTC
j_gene: TRBJ1-2; v_gene: TRBV9; d_gene: NA; abundance: NA; CDR3aa: CASGQTGGPGYTF; CDR3nt: TGTGCCAGCGGTCAAACGGGGGGTCCTGGCTACACCTTC
j_gene: TRBJ1-2; v_gene: TRBV7-9; d_gene: NA; abundance: NA; CDR3aa: CASSLISYGYTF; CDR3nt: TGTGCCAGCAGCTTGATCAGCTATGGCTACACCTTC